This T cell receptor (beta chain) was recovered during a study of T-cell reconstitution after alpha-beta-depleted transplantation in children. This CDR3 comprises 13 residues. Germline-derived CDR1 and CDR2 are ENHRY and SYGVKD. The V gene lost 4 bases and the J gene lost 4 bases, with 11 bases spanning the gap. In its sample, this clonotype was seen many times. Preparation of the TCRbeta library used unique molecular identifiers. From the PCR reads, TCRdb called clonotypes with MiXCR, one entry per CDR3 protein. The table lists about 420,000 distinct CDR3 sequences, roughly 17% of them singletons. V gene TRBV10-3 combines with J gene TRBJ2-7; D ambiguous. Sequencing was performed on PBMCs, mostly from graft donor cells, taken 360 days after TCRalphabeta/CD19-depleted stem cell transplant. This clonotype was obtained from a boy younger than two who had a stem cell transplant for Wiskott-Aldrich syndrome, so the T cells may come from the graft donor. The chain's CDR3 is CAISALSGYEQYF. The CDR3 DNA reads TGTGCCATCAGTGCGCTATCGGGTTACGAGCAGTACTTC.